The 2 T cell receptor beta chains below come from one sample, sequenced in a study of Graves' ophthalmopathy and Graves' hyperthyroidism. TCR beta CDR3 regions were amplified from RNA transcripts. First-round RT-PCR with HTBI primers preceded a second-round multiplex PCR. MiXCR, run by TCRdb on the multiplex PCR reads, gives a single entry per CDR3 protein. The data hold 650,000 to 800,000 distinct CDR3 sequences, with 35% to 45% observed a single time. The source material was peripheral blood. These TCRs come from an adult man with Graves' ophthalmopathy.

Worth noting for this clonotype: One base away lies a much larger clone, so this may be a sequencing read error. The chain has TRBV5-1 and TRBJ1-4; D unclear. The V and J ends lost 2 bases and 5 bases respectively, with 10 bases between them. Looked up from germline, CDR1 is SGHRS and CDR2 is YFSETQ. The CDR3 loop spans 14 amino acids. This chain's CDR3 is CASSFGRLNEKLFF. In DNA, the CDR3 is TGCGCCAGCAGCTTTGGACGGCTGAATGAAAAACTGTTTTTT.

The genes are TRBV19 and TRBJ1-3, with D unclear. This CDR3 region has 13 residues. V was pared by 11 bases and J by 2 bases, with 13 bases between. Germline V gene data show CDR1 as LNHDA and CDR2 as SQIVND (reference sequence). The DNA for the CDR3 is TGTGCCTGGAACTTTGGCGCTGGAAACACCATATATTTT. Translation gives CAWNFGAGNTIYF.